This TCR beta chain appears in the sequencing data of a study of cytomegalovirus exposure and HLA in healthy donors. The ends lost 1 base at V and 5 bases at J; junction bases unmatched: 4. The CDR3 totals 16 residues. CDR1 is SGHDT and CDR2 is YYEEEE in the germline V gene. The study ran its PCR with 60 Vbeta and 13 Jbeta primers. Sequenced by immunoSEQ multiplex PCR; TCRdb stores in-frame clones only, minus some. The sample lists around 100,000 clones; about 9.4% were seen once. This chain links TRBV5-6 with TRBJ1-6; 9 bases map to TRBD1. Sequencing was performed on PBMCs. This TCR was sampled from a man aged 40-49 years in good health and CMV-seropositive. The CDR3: CASSLLGQGNNSPLHF. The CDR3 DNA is TGTGCCAGCAGCTTGTTGGGACAGGGTAATAATTCACCCCTCCACTTT. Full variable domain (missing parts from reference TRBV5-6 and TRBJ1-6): DAGVTQSPTHLIKTRGQQVTLRCSPKSGHDTVSWYQQALGQGPQFIFQYYEEEERQRGNFPDRFSGHQFPNYSSELNVNALLLGDSALYLCASSLLGQGNNSPLHFGNGTRLTVT.